This T cell receptor (beta chain) is from a study of cytomegalovirus exposure and HLA in healthy donors. In the study overall: An early data release held around 80 million unique TCRs from HLA-typed donors.

It was with 60 Vbeta and 13 Jbeta primers that the PCR ran. Sequenced by immunoSEQ multiplex PCR; TCRdb stores in-frame clones only, minus some. The data contain some 140,000 clones, 85% to 90% of them seen just once; the ten biggest clones take up 5.2%. General study points: Highly shared sequence variants in one cluster were likely a sequencing artifact. Based on reports, TCR beta sequences accurately predicted HLA-A and HLA-B alleles for most subjects. A link between a missense DCLRE1C variant and TCR beta V- and J-gene trimming emerged from a later analysis.

To note about this clone: Antigen specificity is unknown.

Unmatched junction bases numbered 4, after V lost 6 bases and J lost 5 bases. CDR3 size: 13 residues. The V gene's germline CDR1 is MNHEY and CDR2 SVGAGI. The chain recombines TRBV6-5 with TRBJ2-5; TRBD1 matches 9 bases. Input material: PBMCs. The receptor was derived from a woman aged 30 to 39 in good health and CMV-seronegative. The CDR3 sequence: CASRQGAGETQYF. The CDR3, as DNA: TGTGCCAGCAGACAGGGGGCGGGGGAGACCCAGTACTTC.